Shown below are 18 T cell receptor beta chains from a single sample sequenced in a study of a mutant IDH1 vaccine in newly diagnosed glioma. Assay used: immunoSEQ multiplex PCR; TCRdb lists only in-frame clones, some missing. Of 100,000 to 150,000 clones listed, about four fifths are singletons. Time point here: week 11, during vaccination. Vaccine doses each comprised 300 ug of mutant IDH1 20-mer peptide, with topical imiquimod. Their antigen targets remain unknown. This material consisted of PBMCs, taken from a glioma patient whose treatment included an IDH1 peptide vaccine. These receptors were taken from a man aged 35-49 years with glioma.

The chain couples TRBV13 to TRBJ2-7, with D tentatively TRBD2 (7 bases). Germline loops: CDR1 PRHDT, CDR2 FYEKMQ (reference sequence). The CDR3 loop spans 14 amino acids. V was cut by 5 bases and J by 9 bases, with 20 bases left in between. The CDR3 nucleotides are TGTGCCAGCAGCCCGGGGCGGGGGCCCCCCCGGCAGTACTTC. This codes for CASSPGRGPPRQYF.

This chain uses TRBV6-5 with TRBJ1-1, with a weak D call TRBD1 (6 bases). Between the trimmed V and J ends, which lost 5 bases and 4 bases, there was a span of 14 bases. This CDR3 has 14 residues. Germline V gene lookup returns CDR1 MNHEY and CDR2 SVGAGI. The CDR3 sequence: CASSPGGAGTEAFF. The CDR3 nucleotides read TGTGCCAGCAGTCCGGGGGGGGCTGGCACTGAAGCTTTCTTT.

For the CDR3, the DNA is TGCGCCAGCAGCCAAGGGTTCGGGGTGGGCGAGCAGTACTTC. It codes for CASSQGFGVGEQYF. This chain links TRBV4-3 with TRBJ2-7, with D possibly TRBD2 on 5 matching bases. Germline V CDR1 and CDR2: LGHNA, YSLEER. CDR3 size: 14 residues. Trimming pared 1 base from V and 6 bases from J, leaving 13 bases between.

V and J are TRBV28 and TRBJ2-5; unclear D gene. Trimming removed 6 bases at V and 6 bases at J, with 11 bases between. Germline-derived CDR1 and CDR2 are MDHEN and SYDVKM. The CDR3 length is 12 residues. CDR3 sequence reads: CASRGSLQTQYF. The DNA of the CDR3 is TGTGCCAGCAGGGGCAGCCTCCAGACCCAGTACTTC.

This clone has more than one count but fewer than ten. The CDR3: CASSRTGNTGELFF. The CDR3 region has the DNA TGCGCCAGCAGCAGGACAGGGAACACCGGGGAGCTGTTTTTT. V and J are TRBV10-1 and TRBJ2-2, with 7 bases aligning to TRBD1. Germline V gene lookup returns CDR1 WNHNN and CDR2 SYGVQD (reference sequence). The CDR3 is 14 residues long. Unmatched junction bases numbered 2, after V lost 6 bases and J lost 1 base.

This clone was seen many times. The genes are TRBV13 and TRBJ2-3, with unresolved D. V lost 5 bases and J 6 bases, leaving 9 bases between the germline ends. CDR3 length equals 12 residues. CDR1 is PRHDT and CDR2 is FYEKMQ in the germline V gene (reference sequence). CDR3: CASSLEVDTQYF. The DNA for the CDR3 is TGTGCCAGCAGCCTAGAGGTGGATACGCAGTATTTT.

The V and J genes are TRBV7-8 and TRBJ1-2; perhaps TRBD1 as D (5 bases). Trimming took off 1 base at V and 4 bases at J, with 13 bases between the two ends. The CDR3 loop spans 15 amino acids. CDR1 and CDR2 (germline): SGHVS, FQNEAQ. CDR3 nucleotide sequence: TGTGCCAGCAGCTTAGAATTGGGGGGTAGCTATGGCTACACCTTC. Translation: CASSLELGGSYGYTF.

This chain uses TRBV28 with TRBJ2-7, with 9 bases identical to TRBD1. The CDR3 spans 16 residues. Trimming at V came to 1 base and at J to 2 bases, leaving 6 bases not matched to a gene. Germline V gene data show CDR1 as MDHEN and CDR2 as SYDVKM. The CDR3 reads CASSLLIGTGTYEQYF. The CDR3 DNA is TGTGCCAGCAGTTTATTGATCGGGACAGGGACCTACGAGCAGTACTTC.

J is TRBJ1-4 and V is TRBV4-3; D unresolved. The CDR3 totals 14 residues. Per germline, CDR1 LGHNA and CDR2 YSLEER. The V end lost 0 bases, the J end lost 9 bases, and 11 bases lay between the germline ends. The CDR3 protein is CASSQDTVIKKLFF. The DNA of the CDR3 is TGCGCCAGCAGCCAAGATACGGTTATTAAAAAACTGTTTTTT.

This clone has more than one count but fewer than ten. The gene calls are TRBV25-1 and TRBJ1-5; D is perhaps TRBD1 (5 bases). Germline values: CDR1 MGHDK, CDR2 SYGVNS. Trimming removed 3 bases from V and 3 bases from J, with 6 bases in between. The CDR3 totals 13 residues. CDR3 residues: CASSDRDNQPQHF. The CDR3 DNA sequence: TGTGCCAGCAGTGACAGGGACAATCAGCCCCAGCATTTT.

The CDR3 nucleotides read TGTGCCAGCAGCTTAGCGGGGCCGAGCTCCTACGAGCAGTACTTC. It is translated as CASSLAGPSSYEQYF. V gene TRBV7-9 combines with J gene TRBJ2-7; TRBD1 might be the D (5 bases). Germline V CDR1 and CDR2: SEHNR, FQNEAQ (reference sequence). This CDR3 comprises 15 residues. V was shortened by 0 bases and J by 0 bases, with 9 bases between the two germline ends.

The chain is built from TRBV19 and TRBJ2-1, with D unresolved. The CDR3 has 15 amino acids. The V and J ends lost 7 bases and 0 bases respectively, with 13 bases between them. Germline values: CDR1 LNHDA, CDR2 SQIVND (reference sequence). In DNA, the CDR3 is TGTGCCAGTACGGTCGATCGGAGCTCCTACAATGAGCAGTTCTTC. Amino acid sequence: CASTVDRSSYNEQFF. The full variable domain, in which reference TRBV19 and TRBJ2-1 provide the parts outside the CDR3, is DGGITQSPKYLFRKEGQNVTLSCEQNLNHDAMYWYRQDPGQGLRLIYYSQIVNDFQKGDIAEGYSVSREKKESFPLTVTSAQKNPTAFYLCASTVDRSSYNEQFFGPGTRLTVL.

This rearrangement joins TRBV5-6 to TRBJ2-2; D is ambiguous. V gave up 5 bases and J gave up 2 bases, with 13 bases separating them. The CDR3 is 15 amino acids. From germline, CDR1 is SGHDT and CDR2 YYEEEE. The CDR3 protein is CASSLRATNTGELFF. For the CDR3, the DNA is TGTGCCAGCAGTCTCCGGGCCACAAACACCGGGGAGCTGTTTTTT.

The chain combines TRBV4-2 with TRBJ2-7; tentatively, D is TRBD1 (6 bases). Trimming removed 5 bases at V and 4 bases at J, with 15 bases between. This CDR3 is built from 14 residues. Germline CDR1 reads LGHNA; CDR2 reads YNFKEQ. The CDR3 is CASSSRAGEYEQYF. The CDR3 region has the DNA TGTGCCAGCAGCTCAAGGGCAGGGGAATACGAGCAGTACTTC.

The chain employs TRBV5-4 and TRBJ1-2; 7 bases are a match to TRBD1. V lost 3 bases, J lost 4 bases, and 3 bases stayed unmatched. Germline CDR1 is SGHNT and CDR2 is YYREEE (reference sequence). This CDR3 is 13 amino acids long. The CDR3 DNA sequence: TGTGCCAGCAGCTCGGGACAGCTCTATGGCTACACCTTC. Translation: CASSSGQLYGYTF.

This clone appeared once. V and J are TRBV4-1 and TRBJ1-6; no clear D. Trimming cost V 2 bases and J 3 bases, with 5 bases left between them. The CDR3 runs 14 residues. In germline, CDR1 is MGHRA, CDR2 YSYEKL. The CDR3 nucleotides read TGCGCCAGCAGCCAATTAGTCTATAATTCACCCCTCCACTTT. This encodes CASSQLVYNSPLHF.

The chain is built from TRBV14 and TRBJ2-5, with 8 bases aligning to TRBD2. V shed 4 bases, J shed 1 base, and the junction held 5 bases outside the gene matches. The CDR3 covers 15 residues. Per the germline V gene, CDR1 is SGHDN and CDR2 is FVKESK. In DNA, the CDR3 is TGTGCCAGCAGCCGACGGGGGGGGATCCAAGAGACCCAGTACTTC. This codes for CASSRRGGIQETQYF.

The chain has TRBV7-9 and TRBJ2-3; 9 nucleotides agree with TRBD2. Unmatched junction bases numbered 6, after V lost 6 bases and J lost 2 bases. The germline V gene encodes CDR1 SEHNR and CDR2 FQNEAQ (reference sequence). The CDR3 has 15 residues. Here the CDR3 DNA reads TGTGCCAGCAGTAGGGGACTAGCAGACACAGATACGCAGTATTTT. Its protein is CASSRGLADTDTQYF.